These 21 T cell receptor beta chains were all obtained from the same sample, sequenced in a study of blood T cell repertoires in COVID-19. Clones were read by immunoSEQ multiplex PCR, and TCRdb kept only the in-frame ones, dropping some. Of a few hundred thousand clones in the sample, about 88% are singletons; the top ten hold about 4%. The material sequenced was PBMCs or T cells enriched from blood (not recorded which). The receptors derive from a woman between 25 and 40 years old who had been exposed to COVID-19.

V usage is TRBV19 and J usage is TRBJ1-5; a possible D gene is TRBD1 (6 bases). The germline V gene has CDR1 LNHDA and CDR2 SQIVND (reference sequence). The V gene lost 5 bases and the J gene lost 6 bases, with 17 bases spanning the gap. CDR3 length: 15 amino acids. In DNA, the CDR3 is TGTGCCAGTAGTTCTAATACCGGGACACCTCAGCCCCAGCATTTT. The encoded protein is CASSSNTGTPQPQHF.

J is TRBJ1-2 and V is TRBV6-5; D is ambiguous. CDR3 length: 12 residues. With 0 bases removed from V and 8 bases from J, the gap between germline ends came to 7 bases. Germline V gene data show CDR1 as MNHEY and CDR2 as SVGAGI. The CDR3, as DNA: TGTGCCAGCAGTTACTCGGGGAGGGGCTACACCTTC. As protein: CASSYSGRGYTF.

The chain is built from TRBV19 and TRBJ2-2, with 9 bases aligning to TRBD2. CDR1 is LNHDA and CDR2 is SQIVND in the germline V gene (reference sequence). V was clipped by 7 bases and J by 6 bases; unmatched bases: 15. CDR3 length equals 17 residues. The CDR3 DNA is TGTGCCAGTACCCACCCGGCGGGACTAGCTTTCTCCGGGGAGCTGTTTTTT. It yields the protein CASTHPAGLAFSGELFF.

The chain carries TRBV11-3 and TRBJ1-2; 9 bases line up with TRBD1. The J segment lost 5 bases and the V segment lost 5 bases, leaving 6 bases of the junction unmatched. The CDR3 is made up of 14 amino acids. CDR1 is SGHNT and CDR2 is YENEEA in the germline V gene. The CDR3 loop is CASSTPGQGYGYTF. The CDR3 bases are TGTGCCAGCAGCACTCCGGGACAGGGATATGGCTACACCTTC. Based on the CDR3 plus reference TRBV11-3 and TRBJ1-2, the full variable domain is EAGVVQSPRYKIIEKKQPVAFWCNPISGHNTLYWYLQNLGQGPELLIRYENEEAVDDSQLPKDRFSAERLKGVDSTLKIQPAELGDSAVYLCASSTPGQGYGYTFGSGTRLTVV.

The rearrangement links TRBV12-5 to TRBJ1-3, with 8 bases lining up with TRBD1. The junction had 6 bases not matched to a gene; V was cut back by 6 bases and J by 5 bases. Germline loops: CDR1 LGHNT, CDR2 FRNRAP. The CDR3 covers 14 residues. In DNA form, the CDR3 reads TGTGCTAGTGGGCTACAGGGGGGCAGAAACACCATATATTTT. As protein: CASGLQGGRNTIYF.

The V and J genes are TRBV27 and TRBJ1-2; possible D gene TRBD1, 6 bases. Germline CDR1 is MNHEY and CDR2 is SMNVEV (reference sequence). CDR3 length: 14 residues. The V gene lost 11 bases and the J gene lost 4 bases, with 20 bases spanning the gap. The chain's CDR3 is CAAGRGGLGYGYTF. DNA for the CDR3: TGTGCCGCAGGGAGGGGGGGGCTTGGCTATGGCTACACCTTC.

The V call is TRBV4-2, the J call TRBJ1-2; 7 nucleotides line up with TRBD1. Per germline, CDR1 LGHNA and CDR2 YNFKEQ. This CDR3 is 16 amino acids long. Trimming at V came to 3 bases and at J to 0 bases, leaving 7 bases not matched to a gene. The CDR3 loop is CASSQHTGEANYGYTF. The DNA for the CDR3 is TGTGCCAGCAGCCAGCACACAGGGGAAGCTAACTATGGCTACACCTTC.

V gene TRBV27 combines with J gene TRBJ1-5, with TRBD1 identical over 7 bases. CDR3 length equals 13 residues. The germline CDR1 and CDR2 sequences are MNHEY and SMNVEV (reference sequence). V gave up 8 bases and J gave up 4 bases; unmatched junction bases: 5. CDR3 in amino acids: CASGRGENQPQHF. For the CDR3, the DNA is TGTGCCAGCGGCAGGGGGGAAAATCAGCCCCAGCATTTT.

This clone was seen a single time. The genes are TRBV18 and TRBJ1-1; maybe TRBD1 (5 bases). Deletions cut 4 bases from V and 0 bases from J, with 15 bases between. The CDR3 is 16 amino acids. Germline values: CDR1 KGHSH, CDR2 LQKENI. As DNA, the CDR3 is TGTGCCAGCTCACTTTTCGGGGGGTTTATGAACACTGAAGCTTTCTTT. Its translation is CASSLFGGFMNTEAFF.

Regarding this clone: The identical CDR3 is also encoded by other nucleotide sequences in the sample. V usage is TRBV29-1 and J usage is TRBJ1-1; TRBD1 aligns across 7 bases. The CDR3 consists of 14 residues. The V gene's germline CDR1 is SQVTM and CDR2 ANQGSEA. V lost 5 bases to trimming and J lost 2 bases; unmatched junction nucleotides: 8. In DNA, the CDR3 is TGCAGCGTTACGACCGGGACAGTCAACACTGAAGCTTTCTTT. This gives the protein CSVTTGTVNTEAFF.

V gene TRBV7-9 combines with J gene TRBJ2-1, with D possibly matching TRBD1 (5 bases). This CDR3 is built from 12 residues. V lost 5 bases to trimming and J lost 10 bases, with 12 bases between them. The germline V gene encodes CDR1 SEHNR and CDR2 FQNEAQ (reference sequence). The DNA for the CDR3 is TGTGCCAGCAGCCCCCAGGGCTTAGAGCAGTTCTTC. This codes for CASSPQGLEQFF.

This chain connects TRBV28 to TRBJ1-5, with D possibly being TRBD1 (5 bases). The V and J ends lost 1 base and 1 base respectively, with 11 bases between them. CDR3 length equals 16 residues. CDR1 is MDHEN, CDR2 SYDVKM, per germline. CDR3 DNA sequence: TGTGCCAGCAGTTTATTACCCGGGGGGAGCAATCAGCCCCAGCATTTT. Translation gives CASSLLPGGSNQPQHF. Variable domain in full (rest from reference TRBV28 and TRBJ1-5): DVKVTQSSRYLVKRTGEKVFLECVQDMDHENMFWYRQDPGLGLRLIYFSYDVKMKEKGDIPEGYSVSREKKERFSLILESASTNQTSMYLCASSLLPGGSNQPQHFGDGTRLSIL.

This clone occurred a few times. The rearrangement links TRBV3-1 (or the pseudogene TRBV3-2) to TRBJ2-3; 7 bases align to TRBD1. Trimming took 5 bases from V and 4 from J; bases not matched to a gene: 12. CDR1 and CDR2 from the germline V gene are LGHDT and YNNKEL (reference sequence). The CDR3 runs 16 residues. DNA of the CDR3: TGTGCCAGCAGCATAAGCTATAGGGGGCGTCCAGATACGCAGTATTTT. Translating gives CASSISYRGRPDTQYF.

In this sample, this clone turned up a few times. The V and J genes are TRBV18 and TRBJ2-2, with 7 bases aligning to TRBD1. Germline lookup yields CDR1 KGHSH and CDR2 LQKENI. The CDR3 is 15 residues long. The V segment lost 8 bases and the J segment 2 bases; nucleotides outside the gene matches: 8. CDR3 residues: CASTQDRHNTGELFF. The CDR3 nucleotides are TGTGCCAGCACTCAGGACAGGCATAACACCGGGGAGCTGTTTTTT.

The V call is TRBV10-3, the J call TRBJ1-4; TRBD1 matches 10 bases. Germline CDR1 is ENHRY and CDR2 is SYGVKD. This CDR3 spans 16 amino acids. V lost 5 bases, J lost 5 bases, and 8 bases stayed unmatched. The CDR3 region is CAISRFVDRGNEKLFF. CDR3 nucleotides: TGTGCCATCAGTCGTTTCGTGGACAGGGGGAATGAAAAACTGTTTTTT.

The chain has TRBV5-1 and TRBJ2-1; D may be TRBD2 (5 bases). The CDR3 covers 15 residues. Germline V gives CDR1 SGHRS, CDR2 YFSETQ. V was trimmed by 6 bases and J by 3 bases, leaving 16 bases between them. CDR3 region: CASTEAQQDYNEQFF. The CDR3 region has the DNA TGCGCCAGCACGGAGGCTCAGCAAGACTACAATGAGCAGTTCTTC.

V usage is TRBV10-1 and J usage is TRBJ1-1; no firm D call. Germline CDR1 WNHNN, CDR2 SYGVQD (reference sequence). This CDR3 comprises 13 residues. The ends were cut back, 7 bases at V and 4 bases at J, with 13 bases in the middle. The CDR3 bases are TGCGCCAGCACCTCCGGGTTGGGCACTGAAGCTTTCTTT. It codes for CASTSGLGTEAFF.

The chain employs TRBV5-6 and TRBJ2-7, with 8 nucleotides matching TRBD1. Losses at the gene ends were 3 bases for V and 7 bases for J; bases not matched to a gene: 3. CDR1 is SGHDT, CDR2 YYEEEE, per germline. This CDR3 is 12 amino acids long. Here the CDR3 reads CASSSGGPEQYF. The CDR3 DNA reads TGTGCCAGCAGCTCAGGGGGCCCGGAGCAGTACTTC.

This clone was recorded only once. The CDR3 DNA reads TGTGCCAGCTCCCCTATGACAGGGGGCTATGGCTACACCTTC. It codes for CASSPMTGGYGYTF. The chain is built from TRBV18 and TRBJ1-2; 9 positions match TRBD1. This CDR3 region has 14 residues. V shed 6 bases and J 4 bases; nucleotides not matched to a gene: 6. Looked up from germline, CDR1 is KGHSH and CDR2 is LQKENI.

This clone has a single count. The V and J genes are TRBV7-3 and TRBJ2-3; D possibly corresponds to TRBD2 (6 bases). Germline loops: CDR1 SGHTA, CDR2 FQGTGA. This CDR3 spans 15 amino acids. V was clipped by 0 bases and J by 2 bases, with 9 bases between them. The CDR3 loop is CASSLTSGYTDTQYF. CDR3 nucleotides: TGTGCCAGCAGCTTAACAAGCGGGTACACAGATACGCAGTATTTT. The full variable domain, with the rest looked up from reference TRBV7-3 and TRBJ2-3, is GAGVSQTPSNKVTEKGKYVELRCDPISGHTALYWYRQSLGQGPEFLIYFQGTGAADDSGLPNDRFFAVRPEGSVSTLKIQRTERGDSAVYLCASSLTSGYTDTQYFGPGTRLTVL.

The CDR3 region has the DNA TGTGCCAGCAGTGAGGCGGCCGCGGCGGGCTACACCTTC. Protein product: CASSEAAAAGYTF. The rearrangement joins TRBV2 to TRBJ1-2; the D is unclear. CDR1 and CDR2 from the germline V gene are SNHLY and FYNNEI. Deletions cut 3 bases from V and 8 bases from J, with 13 bases between. The CDR3 has 13 amino acids. The full variable domain, in which reference TRBV2 and TRBJ1-2 provide the parts outside the CDR3, is EPEVTQTPSHQVTQMGQEVILRCVPISNHLYFYWYRQILGQKVEFLVSFYNNEISEKSEIFDDQFSVERPDGSNFTLKIRSTKLEDSAMYFCASSEAAAAGYTFGSGTRLTVV.